These 30 T cell receptor beta chains share one sample of origin, sequenced in a study of blood T cells in healthy people across ages. Through a sample-barcoded 5' primer and a J-beta primer mix, a second PCR was run for about 7 to 12 cycles. TCRdb fed the 5' RACE reads into MiXCR, producing one record per CDR3 protein. This sample has about 1.1 million distinct CDR3 sequences, with 35% to 40% found just once. The sample taken for sequencing was blood. Receptors originate from a man between 18 and 35 years old in good health.

This clonotype turned up a few times. This chain joins TRBV7-2 and TRBJ2-3, with TRBD1 identical over 7 bases. The germline V gene encodes CDR1 SGHTA and CDR2 FQGNSA. This CDR3 contains 14 residues. Trimming cost V 6 bases and J 6 bases; bases outside gene matches: 9. CDR3 in amino acids: CASSSRQGPDTQYF. The CDR3 coding sequence is TGTGCCAGCAGTTCCCGACAGGGCCCCGATACGCAGTATTTT.

The chain is built from TRBV28 and TRBJ1-4; D is ambiguous. Germline assignment: CDR1 MDHEN and CDR2 SYDVKM. V was pared by 6 bases and J by 8 bases, with 13 bases between. This CDR3 has 13 amino acids. The CDR3 loop is CASSRPFREKLFF. The CDR3 DNA sequence: TGTGCCAGCAGCCGACCATTTAGGGAAAAACTGTTTTTT.

In this sample, this clonotype turned up a few times. V and J are TRBV5-1 and TRBJ1-5; 9 positions match TRBD1. The length of the CDR3 is 14 residues. V shed 4 bases and J 4 bases; nucleotides not matched to a gene: 3. CDR1 is SGHRS and CDR2 is YFSETQ in the germline V gene. The CDR3 sequence is CASSIGTGNQPQHF. The CDR3 nucleotides read TGCGCCAGCAGCATAGGGACAGGGAATCAGCCCCAGCATTTT.

This clonotype was counted many times. An end of the junction does not agree with germline; a read error may underlie this. The rearrangement links TRBV12-3 or TRBV12-4 to TRBJ2-3, with unresolved D. The CDR3 has 15 residues. CDR3 nucleotides: TGTGCCAGCACCCCTCACACGACACCAACAGATACACAGTATTTT. As protein: CASTPHTTPTDTQYF.

The chain joins TRBV7-8 to TRBJ1-5; D unresolved. The V end was cut by 6 bases, the J end by 5 bases, with 11 bases between. This CDR3 comprises 13 residues. From germline, CDR1 is SGHVS and CDR2 FQNEAQ. CDR3 residues: CASRGLGDQPQHF. For the CDR3, the DNA is TGTGCCAGCAGAGGTTTGGGAGATCAGCCCCAGCATTTT.

This rearrangement joins TRBV20-1 to TRBJ1-1; the match to TRBD1 covers 7 bases. The V gene end was trimmed by 3 bases and the J gene end by 4 bases; junction bases not matched to a gene: 8. Germline CDR1 is DFQATT and CDR2 is SNEGSKA (reference sequence). The CDR3 is 14 residues long. The CDR3 coding sequence is TGCAGTGCTAGGGCTGGGGACAGAGGCACTGAAGCTTTCTTT. Protein product: CSARAGDRGTEAFF.

V and J are TRBV3-1 and TRBJ2-3; tentatively, D is TRBD1 (6 bases). This CDR3 has 16 amino acids. Deletions cut 3 bases from V and 5 bases from J, with 18 bases between. Looked up from germline, CDR1 is LGHDT and CDR2 is YNNKEL (reference sequence). CDR3 residues: CASSQVAGATGDTQYF. The DNA for the CDR3 is TGTGCCAGCAGCCAGGTGGCAGGGGCTACAGGAGATACGCAGTATTTT.

This clonotype was seen a handful of times. This rearrangement joins TRBV4-2 to TRBJ2-3, with D perhaps matching TRBD2 (6 bases). CDR1 is LGHNA, CDR2 YNFKEQ, per germline. The CDR3 covers 17 residues. V was clipped by 0 bases and J by 1 base, with 14 bases between them. For the CDR3, the DNA is TGTGCCAGCAGCCAAGAATACGGGGGACGCGGCACAGATACGCAGTATTTT. Its translation is CASSQEYGGRGTDTQYF.

In regard to this clonotype: A much more abundant neighbour one base away suggests this may be a read error. The rearrangement joins TRBV25-1 to TRBJ2-3, with 7 bases identical to TRBD2. J was trimmed by 6 bases and V by 3 bases; bases with no gene match: 12. The CDR3 is 16 residues long. Per the germline V gene, CDR1 is MGHDK and CDR2 is SYGVNS. CDR3 loop: CASSEFGRAGLDTQYF. The CDR3 nucleotides are TGTGCCAGCAGTGAGTTTGGGCGAGCGGGGCTTGATACGCAGTATTTT. The whole variable domain, filled in from reference TRBV25-1 and TRBJ2-3, reads EADIYQTPRYLVIGTGKKITLECSQTMGHDKMYWYQQDPGMELHLIHYSYGVNSTEKGDLSSESTVSRIRTEHFPLTLESARPSHTSQYLCASSEFGRAGLDTQYFGPGTRLTVL.

This clonotype was seen many times. This chain uses TRBV21-1 with TRBJ1-2. TRBV21-1 is recorded as a pseudogene. This CDR3 is built from 13 residues. The CDR3 region is CAPLPVRNYGYTF. CDR3 bases: TGTGCCCCGCTCCCAGTGAGGAACTATGGCTACACCTTC.

Only a few counts were recorded for this clonotype. This sequence joins TRBV20-1 and TRBJ2-2; a possible D gene is TRBD1 (6 bases). Germline V gene data show CDR1 as DFQATT and CDR2 as SNEGSKA (reference sequence). Trimming shortened V by 3 bases and J by 7 bases, and 15 bases separated the two germline ends. The CDR3 has 14 residues. CDR3 protein: CSARAPQGNGELFF. CDR3 bases: TGCAGTGCTAGGGCCCCCCAGGGGAACGGGGAGCTGTTTTTT.

This clonotype came up a few times. The rearrangement uses TRBV4-2 and TRBJ1-5, with no clear D. The germline V gene encodes CDR1 LGHNA and CDR2 YNFKEQ. Trimming cost V 0 bases and J 1 base, with 7 bases left between them. The CDR3 covers 15 residues. The CDR3 protein is CASSQDRRSNQPQHF. DNA of the CDR3: TGTGCCAGCAGCCAAGATCGAAGGAGCAATCAGCCCCAGCATTTT.

The chain carries TRBV6-2 or TRBV6-3 and TRBJ2-5, with no clear D. CDR3 length equals 13 residues. The V gene lost 10 bases and the J gene lost 11 bases, with 23 bases spanning the gap. Germline V gene sequence: CDR1 MNHEY, CDR2 SVGEGT. The CDR3 coding sequence is TGTGCCACCACCTTTCGGCTGTACAATGAGCAGTACTTC. It specifies CATTFRLYNEQYF.

V and J are TRBV20-1 and TRBJ1-2, with TRBD1 matching 9 bases. V was pared by 2 bases and J by 6 bases, with 10 bases of the junction left unmatched. Germline V gene sequence: CDR1 DFQATT, CDR2 SNEGSKA (reference sequence). CDR3 length equals 15 residues. The CDR3: CSARKVNRGRDGYTF. DNA of the CDR3: TGCAGTGCTAGAAAAGTGAACAGGGGGCGGGATGGCTACACCTTC.

In its sample, this clonotype was seen a few times. The junction does not match germline at one end; this may be a read error. The gene calls are TRBV20-1 and TRBJ2-7; 9 bases align to TRBD1. CDR1 and CDR2 from the germline V gene are DFQATT and SNEGSKA (reference sequence). This CDR3 spans 15 amino acids. The CDR3 sequence: CSARVMGQGGYEQYF. DNA of the CDR3: TGCAGTGCCAGAGTGATGGGACAGGGTGGCTACGAGCAGTACTTC.

This clonotype has just a few counts. This chain connects TRBV6-6 to TRBJ1-5; possibly TRBD1 for D (6 bases). The V gene lost 5 bases and the J gene lost 7 bases, with 18 bases spanning the gap. Germline loops: CDR1 MNHNY, CDR2 SVGAGI (reference sequence). The CDR3 totals 15 residues. Here the CDR3 reads CASSTPDSLGQPQHF. CDR3 nucleotide sequence: TGTGCCAGCAGTACCCCGGACAGTCTCGGGCAGCCCCAGCATTTT.

This clonotype came up a few times. The rearrangement joins TRBV5-1 to TRBJ2-1; 10 nucleotides match TRBD2. Trimming cost V 7 bases and J 3 bases; bases outside gene matches: 10. Per germline, CDR1 SGHRS and CDR2 YFSETQ. The CDR3 contains 16 residues. In nucleotides, the CDR3 is TGCGCCAGCTTTAAGGCTAGCGGGGGATACTACAATGAGCAGTTCTTC. This gives the protein CASFKASGGYYNEQFF.

The rearrangement links TRBV29-1 to TRBJ2-3; D not certain. V shed 4 bases and J shed 7 bases, with 9 bases lying between them. CDR3 size: 11 residues. Germline V CDR1 and CDR2: SQVTM, ANQGSEA. CDR3 coding DNA: TGCAGCGTTGGGGGTGGGAATACGCAGTATTTT. As protein: CSVGGGNTQYF.

This clonotype was found a few times. The rearrangement joins TRBV20-1 to TRBJ2-3; the D call may be TRBD1 or TRBD2 (6 bases each). From germline, CDR1 is DFQATT and CDR2 SNEGSKA (reference sequence). V gave up 5 bases and J gave up 2 bases, with 14 bases separating them. This CDR3 contains 14 residues. The CDR3 DNA reads TGCAGTGCTGAGGAGGGGGTAGACACAGATACGCAGTATTTT. It encodes CSAEEGVDTDTQYF.

This clonotype is a singleton in its sample. This chain joins TRBV3-1 and TRBJ2-7; 8 bases agree with TRBD1. V gave up 5 bases and J gave up 0 bases; unmatched junction bases: 9. CDR1 is LGHDT, CDR2 YNNKEL, per germline (reference sequence). This CDR3 comprises 16 residues. The CDR3 DNA sequence: TGTGCCAGCAGCTATGACAGGGGTCAACGCTCCTACGAGCAGTACTTC. This codes for CASSYDRGQRSYEQYF.

As for this clonotype: This clone may be a read error of a much larger clone one base away. The chain carries TRBV12-3 or TRBV12-4 and TRBJ2-3; 8 bases are a match to TRBD2. CDR3 length equals 13 residues. CDR3 region: CAGSDTLAAMQYF. CDR3 coding DNA: TGTGCCGGCAGCGACACACTAGCGGCGATGCAGTATTTT.

The chain has TRBV4-2 and TRBJ2-3, with TRBD2 matching over 13 bases. The CDR3 is made up of 20 amino acids. From germline, CDR1 is LGHNA and CDR2 YNFKEQ. V was clipped by 0 bases and J by 2 bases; unmatched bases: 11. The CDR3 DNA reads as TGTGCCAGCAGCCAAGATCCAGGGACTAGCGGGGTTCTTTCCACAGATACGCAGTATTTT. Protein product: CASSQDPGTSGVLSTDTQYF.

This clonotype turned up a few times. The chain couples TRBV2 to TRBJ1-2; D not certain. Trimming took 1 base from V and 7 from J, leaving 13 bases between them. Germline V gene sequence: CDR1 SNHLY, CDR2 FYNNEI. The CDR3 length is 14 residues. The CDR3 reads CASSEVRTGGGYTF. The CDR3 coding sequence is TGTGCCAGCAGTGAAGTAAGGACGGGAGGTGGCTACACCTTC.

This clonotype was observed a handful of times. The rearrangement uses TRBV7-9 and TRBJ1-1, with 11 bases lining up with TRBD1. CDR1 SEHNR and CDR2 FQNEAQ come from the germline V gene (reference sequence). The CDR3 spans 14 residues. After removal of 6 bases from V and 7 bases from J, the junction contained 7 bases not matched to a gene. The CDR3 nucleotides are TGTGCCAGCAGTTTCGGGACAGGGGGATATGAAGCTTTCTTT. This sequence encodes CASSFGTGGYEAFF.

This sequence joins TRBV27 and TRBJ2-2, with D tentatively TRBD1 or TRBD2 (6 bases each). The CDR3 is 17 amino acids. Germline V gene sequence: CDR1 MNHEY, CDR2 SMNVEV (reference sequence). V was cut by 0 bases and J by 4 bases, with 15 bases left in between. The CDR3 protein is CASSLSVTGASTGELFF. CDR3 in DNA: TGTGCCAGCAGTTTATCGGTTACGGGGGCGAGCACCGGGGAGCTGTTTTTT.

The V gene is TRBV20-1, the J gene TRBJ1-5; tentatively, D is TRBD1 (6 bases). The CDR3 extends over 16 amino acids. Trimming shortened V by 3 bases and J by 2 bases, and 17 bases separated the two germline ends. Germline CDR1 DFQATT, CDR2 SNEGSKA (reference sequence). CDR3 nucleotide sequence: TGCAGTGCTAGTCGGGGGGCGAGATGGGGCAATCAGCCCCAGCATTTT. As protein: CSASRGARWGNQPQHF.

A few counts support this clonotype. This chain joins TRBV21-1 and TRBJ1-2; whether TRBD1, the table's D call, matches the DNA was not checked. TRBV21-1 is a known pseudogene. There are 18 residues in the CDR3. CDR3 nucleotide sequence: TGTGCCAGCAGCAAAGGGGGGACAGGGAAACTCGACCTCTATGGCTACACCTTC. It codes for CASSKGGTGKLDLYGYTF.

This clonotype was seen more than once but under ten times. V gene TRBV11-2 combines with J gene TRBJ2-1; possibly TRBD1 for D (5 bases). V gave up 1 base and J gave up 0 bases, with 7 bases separating them. There are 15 residues in the CDR3. Per the germline V gene, CDR1 is SGHAT and CDR2 is FQNNGV. DNA for the CDR3: TGTGCCAGCAGCTTAGGACAGCGCTCCTACAATGAGCAGTTCTTC. As protein: CASSLGQRSYNEQFF.

A single count supports this clonotype. The chain carries TRBV28 and TRBJ1-2; D unclear. The CDR3 length is 11 residues. The ends were cut back, 8 bases at V and 2 bases at J, with 6 bases in the middle. Looked up from germline, CDR1 is MDHEN and CDR2 is SYDVKM. The CDR3 spells CASYLNYGYTF. The CDR3 DNA reads TGTGCCAGCTATTTAAACTATGGCTACACCTTC.

This chain uses TRBV7-8 with TRBJ1-2, with TRBD1 matching 7 bases. This CDR3 contains 13 residues. The germline CDR1 and CDR2 sequences are SGHVS and FQNEAQ. Trimming cost V 2 bases and J 8 bases; bases outside gene matches: 5. The CDR3 sequence: CASSLRDSRGYTF. The CDR3 DNA follows: TGTGCCAGCAGCTTAAGGGACAGTCGGGGCTACACCTTC.